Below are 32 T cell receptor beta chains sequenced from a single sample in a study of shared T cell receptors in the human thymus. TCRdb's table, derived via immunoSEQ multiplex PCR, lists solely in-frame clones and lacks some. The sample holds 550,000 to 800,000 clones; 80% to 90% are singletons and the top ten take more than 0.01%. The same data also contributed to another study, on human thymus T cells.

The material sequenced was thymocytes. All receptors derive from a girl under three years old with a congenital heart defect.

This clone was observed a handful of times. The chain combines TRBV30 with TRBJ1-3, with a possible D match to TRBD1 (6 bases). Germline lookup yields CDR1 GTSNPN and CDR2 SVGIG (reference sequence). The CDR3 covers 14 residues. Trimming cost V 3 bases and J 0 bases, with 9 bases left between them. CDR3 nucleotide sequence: TGTGCCTGGAGGGGACACCCCTCTGGAAACACCATATATTTT. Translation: CAWRGHPSGNTIYF.

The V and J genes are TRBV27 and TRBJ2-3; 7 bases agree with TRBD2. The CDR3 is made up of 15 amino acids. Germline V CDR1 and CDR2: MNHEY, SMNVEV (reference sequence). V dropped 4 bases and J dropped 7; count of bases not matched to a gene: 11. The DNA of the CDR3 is TGTGCCAGCAGTTCGCGGCGGGGAGGGCCGCATACGCAGTATTTT. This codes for CASSSRRGGPHTQYF.

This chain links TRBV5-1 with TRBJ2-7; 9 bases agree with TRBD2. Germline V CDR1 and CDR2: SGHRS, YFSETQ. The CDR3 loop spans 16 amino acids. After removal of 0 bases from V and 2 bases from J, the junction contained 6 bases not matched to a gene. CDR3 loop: CASSLGPSGATYEQYF. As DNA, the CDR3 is TGCGCCAGCAGCTTGGGGCCTAGCGGGGCCACCTACGAGCAGTACTTC.

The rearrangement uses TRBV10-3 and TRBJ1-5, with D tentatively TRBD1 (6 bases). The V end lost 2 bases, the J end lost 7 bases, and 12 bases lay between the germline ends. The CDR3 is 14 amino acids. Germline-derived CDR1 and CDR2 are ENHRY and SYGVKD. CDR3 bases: TGTGCCATCAGTGAGGACAGGTTAGGACAGCCCCAGCATTTT. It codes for CAISEDRLGQPQHF.

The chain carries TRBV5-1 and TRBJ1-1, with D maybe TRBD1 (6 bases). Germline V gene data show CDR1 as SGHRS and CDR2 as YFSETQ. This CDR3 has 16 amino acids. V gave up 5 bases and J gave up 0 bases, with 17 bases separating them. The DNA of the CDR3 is TGCGCCAGCAGACAGGGAAGTGTCCTGATGAACACTGAAGCTTTCTTT. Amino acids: CASRQGSVLMNTEAFF.

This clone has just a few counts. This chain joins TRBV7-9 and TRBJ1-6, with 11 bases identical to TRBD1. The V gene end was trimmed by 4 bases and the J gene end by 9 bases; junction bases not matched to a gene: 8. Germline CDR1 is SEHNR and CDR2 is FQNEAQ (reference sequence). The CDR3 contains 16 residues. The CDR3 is CASSSRTGGGFSPLHF. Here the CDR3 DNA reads TGTGCCAGCAGCTCGCGGACAGGGGGCGGCTTTTCACCCCTCCACTTT. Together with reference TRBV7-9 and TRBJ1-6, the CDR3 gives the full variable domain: DTGVSQNPRHKITKRGQNVTFRCDPISEHNRLYWYRQTLGQGPEFLTYFQNEAQLEKSRLLSDRFSAERPKGSFSTLEIQRTEQGDSAMYLCASSSRTGGGFSPLHFGNGTRLTVT.

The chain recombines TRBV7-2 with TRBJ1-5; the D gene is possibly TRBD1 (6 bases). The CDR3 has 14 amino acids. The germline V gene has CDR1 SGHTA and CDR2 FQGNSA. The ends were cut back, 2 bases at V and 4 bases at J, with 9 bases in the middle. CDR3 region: CASSLTGRNQPQHF. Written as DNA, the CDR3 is TGTGCCAGCAGCTTAACAGGGCGGAATCAGCCCCAGCATTTT.

CDR3 sequence: CANSRDRGESDTQYF. The CDR3 coding sequence is TGTGCCAACTCCCGGGACAGGGGGGAATCAGATACGCAGTATTTT. The chain has TRBV10-3 and TRBJ2-3; 11 nucleotides match TRBD1. Germline CDR1 is ENHRY and CDR2 is SYGVKD. Losses at the gene ends were 10 bases for V and 4 bases for J; bases not matched to a gene: 10. The CDR3 extends over 15 amino acids.

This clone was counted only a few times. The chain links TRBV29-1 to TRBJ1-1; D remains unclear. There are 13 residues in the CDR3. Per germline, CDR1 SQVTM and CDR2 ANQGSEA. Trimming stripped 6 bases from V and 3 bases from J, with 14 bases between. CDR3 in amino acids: CSVDKACDTEAFF. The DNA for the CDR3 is TGCAGCGTAGACAAGGCGTGTGACACTGAAGCTTTCTTT.

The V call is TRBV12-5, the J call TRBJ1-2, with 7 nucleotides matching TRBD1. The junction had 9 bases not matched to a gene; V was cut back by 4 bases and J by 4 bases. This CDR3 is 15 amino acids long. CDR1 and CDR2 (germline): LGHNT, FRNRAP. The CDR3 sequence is CASGSRRPGGYGYTF. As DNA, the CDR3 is TGTGCTAGTGGTTCCCGCAGGCCAGGGGGCTATGGCTACACCTTC. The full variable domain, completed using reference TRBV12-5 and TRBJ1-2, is DARVTQTPRHKVTEMGQEVTMRCQPILGHNTVFWYRQTMMQGLELLAYFRNRAPLDDSGMPKDRFSAEMPDATLATLKIQPSEPRDSAVYFCASGSRRPGGYGYTFGSGTRLTVV.

This CDR3 reads CASGQGRYYGYTF. In DNA form, the CDR3 reads TGTGCCAGTGGACAGGGGCGTTACTATGGCTACACCTTC. The chain has TRBV6-1 and TRBJ1-2; 9 nucleotides line up with TRBD1. V dropped 9 bases and J dropped 3; count of bases not matched to a gene: 5. The germline V gene has CDR1 MNHNS and CDR2 SASEGT. The CDR3 runs 13 residues.

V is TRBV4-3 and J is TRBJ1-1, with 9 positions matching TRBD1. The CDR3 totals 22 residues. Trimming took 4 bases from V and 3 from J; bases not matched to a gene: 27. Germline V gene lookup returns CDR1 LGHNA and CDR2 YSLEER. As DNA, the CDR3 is TGCGCCAGCAGCCTTTGGATCTCAATTTTTGACTTTGGGACAGGGTTATACACTGAAGCTTTCTTT. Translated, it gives CASSLWISIFDFGTGLYTEAFF.

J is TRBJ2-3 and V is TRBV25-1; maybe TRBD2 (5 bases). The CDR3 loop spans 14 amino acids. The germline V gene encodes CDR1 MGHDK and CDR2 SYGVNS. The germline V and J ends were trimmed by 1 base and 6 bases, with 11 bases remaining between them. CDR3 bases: TGTGCCAGCAGTGAATCCCCCCGCGGGGATACGCAGTATTTT. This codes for CASSESPRGDTQYF. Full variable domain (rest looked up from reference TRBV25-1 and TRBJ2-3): EADIYQTPRYLVIGTGKKITLECSQTMGHDKMYWYQQDPGMELHLIHYSYGVNSTEKGDLSSESTVSRIRTEHFPLTLESARPSHTSQYLCASSESPRGDTQYFGPGTRLTVL.

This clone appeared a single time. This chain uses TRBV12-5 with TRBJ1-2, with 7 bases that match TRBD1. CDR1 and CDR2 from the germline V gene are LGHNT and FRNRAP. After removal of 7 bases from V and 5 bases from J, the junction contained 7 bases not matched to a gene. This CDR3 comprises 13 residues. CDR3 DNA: TGTGCTAGTGTCAGGGGGGTTAGGTATGGCTACACCTTC. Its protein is CASVRGVRYGYTF.

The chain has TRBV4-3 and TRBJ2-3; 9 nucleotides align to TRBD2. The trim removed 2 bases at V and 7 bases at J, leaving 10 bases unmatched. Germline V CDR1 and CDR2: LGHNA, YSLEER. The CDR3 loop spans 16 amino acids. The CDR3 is CASSQLKGGGVYTQYF. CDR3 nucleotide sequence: TGCGCCAGCAGCCAACTTAAAGGCGGGGGGGTTTATACGCAGTATTTT.

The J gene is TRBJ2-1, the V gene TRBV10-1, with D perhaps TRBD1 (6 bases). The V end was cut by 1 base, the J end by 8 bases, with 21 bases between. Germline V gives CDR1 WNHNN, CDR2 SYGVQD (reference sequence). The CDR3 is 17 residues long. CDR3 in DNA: TGCGCCAGCAGTGAGTGGACAGCCGAGCAGGACAATTATGAGCAGTTCTTC. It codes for CASSEWTAEQDNYEQFF.

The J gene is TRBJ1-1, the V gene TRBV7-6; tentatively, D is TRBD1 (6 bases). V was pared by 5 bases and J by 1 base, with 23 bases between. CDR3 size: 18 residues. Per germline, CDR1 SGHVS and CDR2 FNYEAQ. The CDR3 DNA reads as TGTGCCAGCAGCCCTCGGGTGTGGGGGCCCTTGGGGAACACTGAAGCTTTCTTT. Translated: CASSPRVWGPLGNTEAFF.

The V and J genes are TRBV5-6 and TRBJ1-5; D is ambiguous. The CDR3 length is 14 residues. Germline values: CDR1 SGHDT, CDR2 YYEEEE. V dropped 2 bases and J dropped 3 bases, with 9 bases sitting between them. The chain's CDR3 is CASSFYRVNQPQHF. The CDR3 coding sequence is TGTGCCAGCAGCTTCTACCGAGTCAATCAGCCCCAGCATTTT.

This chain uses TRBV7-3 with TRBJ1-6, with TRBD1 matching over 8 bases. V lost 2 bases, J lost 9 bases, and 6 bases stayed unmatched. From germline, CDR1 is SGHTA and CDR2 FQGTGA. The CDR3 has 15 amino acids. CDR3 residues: CASSLSGTGTSPLHF. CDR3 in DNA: TGTGCCAGCAGCTTATCAGGGACAGGAACTTCACCCCTCCACTTT.

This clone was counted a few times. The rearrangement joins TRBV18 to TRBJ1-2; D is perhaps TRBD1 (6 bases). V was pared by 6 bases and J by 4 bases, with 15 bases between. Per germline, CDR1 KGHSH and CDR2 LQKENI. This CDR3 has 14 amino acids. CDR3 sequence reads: CASSPKQGGYGYTF. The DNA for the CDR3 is TGTGCCAGCTCGCCAAAACAGGGCGGCTATGGCTACACCTTC.

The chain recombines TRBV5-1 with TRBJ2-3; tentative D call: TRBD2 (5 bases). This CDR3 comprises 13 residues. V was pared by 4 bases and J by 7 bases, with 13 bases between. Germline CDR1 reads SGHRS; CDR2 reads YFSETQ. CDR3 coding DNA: TGCGCCAGCAGCACGACTAAATCCTATACGCAGTATTTT. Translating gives CASSTTKSYTQYF.

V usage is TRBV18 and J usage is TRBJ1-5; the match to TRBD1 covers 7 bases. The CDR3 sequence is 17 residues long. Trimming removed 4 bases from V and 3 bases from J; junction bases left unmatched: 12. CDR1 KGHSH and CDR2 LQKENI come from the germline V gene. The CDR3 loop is CASSRFSGTEYNQPQHF. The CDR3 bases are TGTGCCAGCTCACGATTTTCCGGGACAGAATACAATCAGCCCCAGCATTTT.

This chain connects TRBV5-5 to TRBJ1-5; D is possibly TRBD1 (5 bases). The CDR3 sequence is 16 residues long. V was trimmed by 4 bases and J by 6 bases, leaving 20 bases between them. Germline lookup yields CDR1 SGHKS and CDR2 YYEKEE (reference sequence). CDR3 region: CASSLTSGTRGQPQHF. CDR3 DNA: TGTGCCAGCAGCCTAACCTCCGGGACGCGGGGTCAGCCCCAGCATTTT.

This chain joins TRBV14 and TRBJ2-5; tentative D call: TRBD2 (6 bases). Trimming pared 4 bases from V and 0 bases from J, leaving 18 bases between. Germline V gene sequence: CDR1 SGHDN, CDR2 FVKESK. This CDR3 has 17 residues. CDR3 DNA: TGTGCCAGCAGCCCCAAGGAGGGCAGGGAAGACCAAGAGACCCAGTACTTC. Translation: CASSPKEGREDQETQYF. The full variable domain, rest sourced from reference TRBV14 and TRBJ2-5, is EAGVTQFPSHSVIEKGQTVTLRCDPISGHDNLYWYRRVMGKEIKFLLHFVKESKQDESGMPNNRFLAERTGGTYSTLKVQPAELEDSGVYFCASSPKEGREDQETQYFGPGTRLLVL.

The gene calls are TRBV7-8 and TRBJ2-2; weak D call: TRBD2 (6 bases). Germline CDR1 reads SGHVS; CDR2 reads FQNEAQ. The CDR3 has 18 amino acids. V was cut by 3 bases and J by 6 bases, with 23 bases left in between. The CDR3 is CASSFGGRSEGLSGELFF. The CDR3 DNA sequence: TGTGCCAGCAGCTTCGGGGGTCGCAGCGAAGGGTTGTCCGGGGAGCTGTTTTTT.

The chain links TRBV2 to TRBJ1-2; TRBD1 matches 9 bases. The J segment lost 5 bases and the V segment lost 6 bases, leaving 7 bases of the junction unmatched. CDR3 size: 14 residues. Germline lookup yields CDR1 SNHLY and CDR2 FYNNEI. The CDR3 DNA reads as TGTGCCAGCAGAGCATTGACAGGGGGTTATGGCTACACCTTC. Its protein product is CASRALTGGYGYTF.

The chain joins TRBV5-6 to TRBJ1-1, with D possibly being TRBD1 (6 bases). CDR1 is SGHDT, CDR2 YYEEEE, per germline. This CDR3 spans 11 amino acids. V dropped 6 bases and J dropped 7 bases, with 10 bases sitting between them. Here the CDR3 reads CASNRDGEAFF. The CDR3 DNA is TGTGCCAGCAACAGGGACGGTGAAGCTTTCTTT.

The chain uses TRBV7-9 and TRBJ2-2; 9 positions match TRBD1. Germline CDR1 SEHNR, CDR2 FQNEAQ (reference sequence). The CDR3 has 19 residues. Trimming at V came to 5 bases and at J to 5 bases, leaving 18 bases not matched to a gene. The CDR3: CASSKQKTGGQGFTGELFF. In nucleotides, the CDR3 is TGTGCCAGCAGCAAACAGAAGACGGGGGGACAGGGCTTTACCGGGGAGCTGTTTTTT. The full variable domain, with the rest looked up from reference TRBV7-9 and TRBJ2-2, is DTGVSQNPRHKITKRGQNVTFRCDPISEHNRLYWYRQTLGQGPEFLTYFQNEAQLEKSRLLSDRFSAERPKGSFSTLEIQRTEQGDSAMYLCASSKQKTGGQGFTGELFFGEGSRLTVL.

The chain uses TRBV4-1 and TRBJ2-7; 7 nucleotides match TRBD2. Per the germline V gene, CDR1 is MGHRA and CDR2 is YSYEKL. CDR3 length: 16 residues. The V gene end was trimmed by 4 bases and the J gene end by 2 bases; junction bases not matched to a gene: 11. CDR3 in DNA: TGCGCCAGCAGCCCAACGGGGGGTCCACCAACCTACGAGCAGTACTTC. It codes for CASSPTGGPPTYEQYF.

This chain's CDR3 is CATNGLAGNEQFF. In nucleotides, the CDR3 is TGTGCCACCAACGGACTAGCGGGCAATGAGCAGTTCTTC. This chain links TRBV2 with TRBJ2-1; the match to TRBD2 covers 11 bases. V shed 10 bases and J 6 bases; nucleotides not matched to a gene: 5. This CDR3 has 13 amino acids. CDR1 and CDR2 (germline): SNHLY, FYNNEI.

DNA for the CDR3: TGTGCCAGCAGCTTGGGAGGCCTTTGGGGGAGGGCAAGGGAAGCTTTCTTT. It encodes CASSLGGLWGRAREAFF. The V gene is TRBV5-6, the J gene TRBJ1-1; D perhaps matches TRBD1 (5 bases). CDR1 is SGHDT, CDR2 YYEEEE, per germline. V was shortened by 0 bases and J by 8 bases, with 23 bases between the two germline ends. The CDR3 length is 17 residues.

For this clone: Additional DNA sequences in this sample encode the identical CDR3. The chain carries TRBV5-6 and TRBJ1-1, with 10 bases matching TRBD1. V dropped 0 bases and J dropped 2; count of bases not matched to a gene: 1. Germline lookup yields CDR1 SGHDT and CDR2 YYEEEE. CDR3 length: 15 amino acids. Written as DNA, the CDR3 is TGTGCCAGCAGCTTGGGGGACAGGGGAAACACTGAAGCTTTCTTT. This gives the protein CASSLGDRGNTEAFF. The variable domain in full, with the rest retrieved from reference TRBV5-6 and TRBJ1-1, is DAGVTQSPTHLIKTRGQQVTLRCSPKSGHDTVSWYQQALGQGPQFIFQYYEEEERQRGNFPDRFSGHQFPNYSSELNVNALLLGDSALYLCASSLGDRGNTEAFFGQGTRLTVV.